This entry lists 29 T cell receptor beta chains sequenced from one sample in a study of shared clonotypes between healthy human individuals. Data came from immunoSEQ multiplex PCR; TCRdb stores just in-frame clones and leaves some out. The table includes roughly 770,000 clones, approximately 96% detected once. Positively selected for CCR7, the CD45RO-negative cells used as naive CD8 cells excluded terminally differentiated effector memory CD45RA+ cells. Sequenced input: naive CD8+ T cells sorted from blood. Source of these receptors: a man under 40 in good health.

The gene calls are TRBV7-9 and TRBJ2-7; D remains ambiguous. Trimming left V 1 base short and J 2 bases short, with 6 bases between. The length of the CDR3 is 13 residues. Germline-derived CDR1 and CDR2 are SEHNR and FQNEAQ (reference sequence). The CDR3 loop reads CASSLDVTYEQYF. DNA of the CDR3: TGTGCCAGCAGCTTAGACGTAACCTACGAGCAGTACTTC.

On this clone itself: The same CDR3 can be traced to other DNA sequences in this sample. The chain couples TRBV4-1 to TRBJ2-3, with D unresolved. The CDR3 length is 14 residues. With 0 bases removed from V and 0 bases from J, the gap between germline ends came to 4 bases. The germline V gene has CDR1 MGHRA and CDR2 YSYEKL. The CDR3: CASSQEGSTDTQYF. CDR3 nucleotide sequence: TGCGCCAGCAGCCAAGAAGGCAGCACAGATACGCAGTATTTT.

The chain employs TRBV5-8 and TRBJ1-5; TRBD1 matches at 9 bases. Unmatched junction bases numbered 7, after V lost 0 bases and J lost 0 bases. Germline V gene data show CDR1 as SGHTS and CDR2 as YDEGEE. The CDR3 extends over 18 amino acids. CDR3 in amino acids: CASSLGTGAMISNQPQHF. In DNA, the CDR3 is TGTGCCAGCAGCTTGGGGACAGGGGCGATGATTAGCAATCAGCCCCAGCATTTT.

A note on this clone: This specimen includes other DNA sequences encoding the same CDR3. V usage is TRBV19 and J usage is TRBJ2-7; a weak D match, TRBD1 (5 bases). Trimming removed 3 bases at V and 1 base at J, with 7 bases between. The CDR3 is 13 residues long. Germline V gene data show CDR1 as LNHDA and CDR2 as SQIVND (reference sequence). CDR3 nucleotide sequence: TGTGCCAGTAGTATTGGGGCTTCCTACGAGCAGTACTTC. Translation gives CASSIGASYEQYF. Supplemented by reference TRBV19 and TRBJ2-7, the full variable domain reads DGGITQSPKYLFRKEGQNVTLSCEQNLNHDAMYWYRQDPGQGLRLIYYSQIVNDFQKGDIAEGYSVSREKKESFPLTVTSAQKNPTAFYLCASSIGASYEQYFGPGTRLTVT.

The gene calls are TRBV7-9 and TRBJ2-5; 9 bases map to TRBD2. Germline CDR1 and CDR2: SEHNR and FQNEAQ (reference sequence). Trimming took 5 bases from V and 2 from J; bases not matched to a gene: 15. This CDR3 spans 18 amino acids. CDR3: CASSPRGELAGTQETQYF. CDR3 coding DNA: TGTGCCAGCAGCCCAAGGGGGGAGCTAGCGGGAACACAAGAGACCCAGTACTTC.

The chain has TRBV10-3 and TRBJ2-5; D is perhaps TRBD1 (6 bases). In germline, CDR1 is ENHRY, CDR2 SYGVKD. CDR3 length equals 14 residues. V shed 2 bases and J shed 2 bases, with 9 bases lying between them. CDR3: CAISEAGVQETQYF. The CDR3 DNA reads TGTGCCATCAGTGAGGCAGGGGTTCAAGAGACCCAGTACTTC.

The chain recombines TRBV9 with TRBJ1-3, with 9 bases identical to TRBD1. CDR3 length: 21 residues. In germline, CDR1 is SGDLS, CDR2 YYNGEE. The trim removed 3 bases at V and 0 bases at J, leaving 19 bases unmatched. The CDR3 spells CASSGVPRDREVRPSGNTIYF. CDR3 nucleotide sequence: TGTGCCAGCAGCGGAGTTCCTCGGGACAGGGAAGTTCGTCCCTCTGGAAACACCATATATTTT.

The V call is TRBV5-1, the J call TRBJ1-4; a possible D gene is TRBD1 (5 bases). Trimming stripped 4 bases from V and 8 bases from J, with 15 bases between. This CDR3 comprises 14 residues. CDR1 is SGHRS, CDR2 YFSETQ, per germline. The CDR3 sequence: CASSLAGGGEKLFF. The CDR3 DNA reads TGCGCCAGCAGCCTGGCGGGGGGTGGCGAAAAACTGTTTTTT. The whole variable domain, filled in from reference TRBV5-1 and TRBJ1-4, reads KAGVTQTPRYLIKTRGQQVTLSCSPISGHRSVSWYQQTPGQGLQFLFEYFSETQRNKGNFPGRFSGRQFSNSRSEMNVSTLELGDSALYLCASSLAGGGEKLFFGSGTQLSVL.

V usage is TRBV7-6 and J usage is TRBJ2-1, with D perhaps TRBD2 (6 bases). Between the trimmed V and J ends, which lost 7 bases and 8 bases, there was a span of 12 bases. Per germline, CDR1 SGHVS and CDR2 FNYEAQ. The CDR3 consists of 12 residues. CDR3 sequence (DNA): TGTGCCAGCATAGGAGGGATACATGAGCAGTTCTTC. This sequence encodes CASIGGIHEQFF. The full variable domain, with the rest looked up from reference TRBV7-6 and TRBJ2-1, is GAGVSQSPRYKVTKRGQDVALRCDPISGHVSLYWYRQALGQGPEFLTYFNYEAQQDKSGLPNDRFSAERPEGSISTLTIQRTEQRDSAMYRCASIGGIHEQFFGPGTRLTVL.

The chain uses TRBV6-6 and TRBJ1-5, with 8 bases identical to TRBD1. Germline V gives CDR1 MNHNY, CDR2 SVGAGI (reference sequence). V lost 6 bases, J lost 4 bases, and 5 bases stayed unmatched. The CDR3 is 14 amino acids. CDR3 in DNA: TGTGCCAGCAGGCAGGGGGCCGGGAATCAGCCCCAGCATTTT. Translating gives CASRQGAGNQPQHF.

The genes are TRBV27 and TRBJ2-7; 12 bases map to TRBD2. V was pared by 7 bases and J by 2 bases, with 15 bases of the junction left unmatched. Germline CDR1 MNHEY, CDR2 SMNVEV (reference sequence). The CDR3 has 18 amino acids. The CDR3 spells CASTSTRRLAGDPYEQYF. The DNA of the CDR3 is TGTGCCAGCACCTCAACCCGGAGACTAGCGGGAGATCCCTACGAGCAGTACTTC.

V is TRBV18 and J is TRBJ2-1; 7 bases match TRBD1. Germline V lookup: CDR1 KGHSH, CDR2 LQKENI. The CDR3 loop spans 12 amino acids. The V gene end was trimmed by 5 bases and the J gene end by 7 bases; junction bases not matched to a gene: 2. The CDR3 bases are TGTGCCAGCTCAGAGACAGGGAATGAGCAGTTCTTC. Protein sequence: CASSETGNEQFF.

The chain combines TRBV27 with TRBJ2-2, with 10 bases matching TRBD2. Germline V gives CDR1 MNHEY, CDR2 SMNVEV (reference sequence). The CDR3 has 18 residues. The J segment lost 7 bases and the V segment lost 8 bases, leaving 19 bases of the junction unmatched. The CDR3 sequence: CASGSAGGTSVFNGELFF. CDR3 DNA sequence: TGTGCCAGCGGCAGCGCCGGTGGGACTAGCGTATTCAACGGGGAGCTGTTTTTT.

The chain combines TRBV11-2 with TRBJ2-5, with 11 nucleotides matching TRBD2. The CDR3 runs to 17 residues. V lost 0 bases, J lost 5 bases, and 8 bases stayed unmatched. From germline, CDR1 is SGHAT and CDR2 FQNNGV. CDR3 nucleotide sequence: TGTGCCAGCAGCTTAGAATTAGCGGGAGGGCACTGGGAGACCCAGTACTTC. Translation: CASSLELAGGHWETQYF.

V and J are TRBV1 and TRBJ2-7; the D call of TRBD1 is as the table states it, not checked on the DNA. TRBV1 is marked as a pseudogene. The length of the CDR3 is 17 residues. In DNA, the CDR3 is TGCACCAGCAGCCCTCAAATGAGGGGGACAATTTCCTACGAGCAGTACTTC. Protein: CTSSPQMRGTISYEQYF.

The rearrangement joins TRBV7-9 to TRBJ2-7; the D gene could be TRBD1 or TRBD2 (5 bases each). Germline V CDR1 and CDR2: SEHNR, FQNEAQ (reference sequence). Trimming shortened V by 6 bases and J by 4 bases, and 16 bases separated the two germline ends. The CDR3 is 14 amino acids. In nucleotides, the CDR3 is TGTGCCAGCAGGCCCCCGGGGCGGAGATACGAGCAGTACTTC. Its translation is CASRPPGRRYEQYF.

The V gene is TRBV28, the J gene TRBJ2-1; the match to TRBD2 covers 7 bases. This CDR3 has 18 amino acids. Germline CDR1 and CDR2: MDHEN and SYDVKM. The V gene end was trimmed by 5 bases and the J gene end by 8 bases; junction bases not matched to a gene: 21. CDR3 region: CASSPVTGPAGAWDEQFF. CDR3 nucleotides: TGTGCCAGCAGTCCAGTTACGGGTCCTGCGGGAGCTTGGGATGAGCAGTTCTTC.

The chain carries TRBV11-2 and TRBJ2-3; D unclear. V lost 1 base to trimming and J lost 4 bases, with 24 bases between them. The CDR3 is made up of 19 amino acids. The germline gives CDR1 SGHAT, CDR2 FQNNGV. CDR3 loop: CASSLVTGLTKNWADTQYF. The CDR3 region has the DNA TGTGCCAGCAGCTTAGTTACCGGGCTAACAAAAAATTGGGCAGATACGCAGTATTTT.

The V gene is TRBV28, the J gene TRBJ1-1, with no clear D. The V and J ends lost 6 bases and 4 bases respectively, with 12 bases between them. From germline, CDR1 is MDHEN and CDR2 SYDVKM. This CDR3 region has 13 residues. CDR3 in amino acids: CASSPFGRTEAFF. CDR3 coding DNA: TGTGCCAGCAGCCCTTTTGGGCGCACTGAAGCTTTCTTT.

The genes are TRBV5-6 and TRBJ2-1; tentative D call: TRBD2 (6 bases). The germline gives CDR1 SGHDT, CDR2 YYEEEE. This CDR3 has 13 residues. With 4 bases removed from V and 8 bases from J, the gap between germline ends came to 13 bases. For the CDR3, the DNA is TGTGCCAGCAGCACTAGCCTAAGCGATGAGCAGTTCTTC. This translates into CASSTSLSDEQFF. Looking up the rest from reference TRBV5-6 and TRBJ2-1 gives the full variable domain: DAGVTQSPTHLIKTRGQQVTLRCSPKSGHDTVSWYQQALGQGPQFIFQYYEEEERQRGNFPDRFSGHQFPNYSSELNVNALLLGDSALYLCASSTSLSDEQFFGPGTRLTVL.

V is TRBV7-4 and J is TRBJ2-6; no clear D gene. Germline CDR1 and CDR2: SGHVT and SQSDAQ. V lost 5 bases, J lost 5 bases, and 13 bases lay in between. This CDR3 is built from 15 residues. CDR3 amino acids: CASSVSQSRANVLTF. DNA for the CDR3: TGTGCCAGCAGCGTTTCACAAAGTCGGGCCAACGTCCTGACTTTC. The variable domain in full, completed from reference TRBV7-4 and TRBJ2-6, reads GAGVSQSPRYKVAKRGRDVALRCDSISGHVTLYWYRQTLGQGSEVLTYSQSDAQRDKSGRPSGRFSAERPERSVSTLKIQRTEQGDSAVYLCASSVSQSRANVLTFGAGSRLTVL.

This sequence joins TRBV9 and TRBJ2-1, with D perhaps matching TRBD2 (5 bases). V shed 7 bases and J shed 9 bases, with 8 bases lying between them. The CDR3 has 10 residues. The germline V gene has CDR1 SGDLS and CDR2 YYNGEE. The CDR3 here is CASGSFEQFF. The CDR3, as DNA: TGTGCCAGCGGGAGTTTTGAGCAGTTCTTC.

This chain links TRBV4-3 with TRBJ2-1; 9 bases are shared with TRBD1. The length of the CDR3 is 17 residues. The germline CDR1 and CDR2 sequences are LGHNA and YSLEER. Trimming at V came to 0 bases and at J to 8 bases, leaving 11 bases not matched to a gene. The DNA of the CDR3 is TGCGCCAGCAGCCAAGAGGAGGGGACAGGGATATTAGATGAGCAGTTCTTC. Translating gives CASSQEEGTGILDEQFF.

The rearrangement uses TRBV7-8 and TRBJ2-3; 8 nucleotides align to TRBD2. The CDR3 consists of 17 residues. V shed 5 bases and J 6 bases; nucleotides not matched to a gene: 16. Germline V gene lookup returns CDR1 SGHVS and CDR2 FQNEAQ. The CDR3 bases are TGTGCCAGCAGCCACTTCGGGGTGAGCGGGAGCCCCGATACGCAGTATTTT. Translating it yields CASSHFGVSGSPDTQYF.

The CDR3 loop is CASSLGGQGINEQFF. CDR3 nucleotides: TGTGCCAGCAGTTTAGGGGGACAGGGGATCAATGAGCAGTTCTTC. The chain uses TRBV27 and TRBJ2-1, with 10 positions matching TRBD1. The CDR3 length is 15 residues. The ends lost 2 bases at V and 6 bases at J; junction bases unmatched: 4. The germline CDR1 and CDR2 sequences are MNHEY and SMNVEV (reference sequence).

The chain combines TRBV20-1 with TRBJ2-1, with D hard to call. The V gene's germline CDR1 is DFQATT and CDR2 SNEGSKA (reference sequence). V lost 6 bases and J lost 9, with 12 bases in between. This CDR3 is built from 11 residues. CDR3 bases: TGCAGTGCCCCCCATTATAGTGAGCAGTTCTTC. It is translated as CSAPHYSEQFF.

The genes are TRBV11-2 and TRBJ2-1; 12 bases align to TRBD1. J was trimmed by 8 bases and V by 4 bases; bases with no gene match: 9. Per the germline V gene, CDR1 is SGHAT and CDR2 is FQNNGV. CDR3 length: 16 amino acids. The CDR3 region is CASSSIPGQGADEQFF. The CDR3 coding sequence is TGTGCCAGCAGCTCGATCCCGGGACAGGGGGCCGATGAGCAGTTCTTC.

The rearrangement uses TRBV9 and TRBJ2-2; D is possibly TRBD1 or TRBD2 (5 bases each). The germline V gene has CDR1 SGDLS and CDR2 YYNGEE. There are 16 residues in the CDR3. The V and J ends lost 0 bases and 1 base respectively, with 10 bases between them. CDR3 nucleotides: TGTGCCAGCAGCGTAGCTTGGGACCGGAACACCGGGGAGCTGTTTTTT. Amino acids: CASSVAWDRNTGELFF.

The chain joins TRBV7-9 to TRBJ2-7; perhaps D is TRBD1 or TRBD2 (5 bases each). The CDR3 runs to 15 residues. CDR1 and CDR2 from the germline V gene are SEHNR and FQNEAQ (reference sequence). V shed 0 bases and J shed 2 bases, with 11 bases lying between them. CDR3 loop: CASSLAGVTPYEQYF. CDR3 in DNA: TGTGCCAGCAGCTTAGCGGGGGTGACCCCCTACGAGCAGTACTTC. Complete variable domain (other parts from reference TRBV7-9 and TRBJ2-7): DTGVSQNPRHKITKRGQNVTFRCDPISEHNRLYWYRQTLGQGPEFLTYFQNEAQLEKSRLLSDRFSAERPKGSFSTLEIQRTEQGDSAMYLCASSLAGVTPYEQYFGPGTRLTVT.